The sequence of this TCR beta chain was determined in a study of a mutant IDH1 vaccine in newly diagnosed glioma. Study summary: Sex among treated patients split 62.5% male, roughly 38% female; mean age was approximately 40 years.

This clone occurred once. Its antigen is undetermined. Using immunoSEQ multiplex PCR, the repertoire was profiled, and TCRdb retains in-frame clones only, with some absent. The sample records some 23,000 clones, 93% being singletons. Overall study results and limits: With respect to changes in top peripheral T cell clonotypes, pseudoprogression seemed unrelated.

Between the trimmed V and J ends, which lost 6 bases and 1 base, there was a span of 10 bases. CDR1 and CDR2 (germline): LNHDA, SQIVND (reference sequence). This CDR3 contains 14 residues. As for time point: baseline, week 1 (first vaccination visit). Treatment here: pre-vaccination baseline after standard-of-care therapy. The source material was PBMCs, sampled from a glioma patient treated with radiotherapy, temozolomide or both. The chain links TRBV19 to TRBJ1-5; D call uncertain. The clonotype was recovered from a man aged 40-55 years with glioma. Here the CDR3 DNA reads TGTGCCAGTAGCCTGACCGAAAGCAATCAGCCCCAGCATTTT. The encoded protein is CASSLTESNQPQHF.